The 14 T cell receptor beta chains listed next were all sequenced from one sample in a study of T cell repertoires in cytomegalovirus infection. TCRdb recomputed calls from the reads with MiXCR, one row per CDR3 protein. Of 310,000 or so distinct CDR3 sequences listed, 20% to 25% were seen once; the top ten hold about 14%. Antigen specificity for these receptors is unknown. This material consisted of cultured PBMCs, taken from culture after CMV antigen stimulation. These receptors all stem from a human donor in good health (CMV status not recorded). Some clones in this sample may be carry-over from other donors' samples.

There are many counts of this clonotype. The chain joins TRBV12-3 or TRBV12-4 to TRBJ1-5; a weak D match, TRBD1 (6 bases). The CDR3 is 15 residues long. V was clipped by 1 base and J by 7 bases, with 14 bases between them. CDR3 in amino acids: CASSLVEDSWQPQHF. The CDR3 nucleotides read TGTGCCAGCAGTTTAGTAGAGGACAGCTGGCAGCCCCAGCATTTT.

V and J are TRBV10-3 and TRBJ1-1, with TRBD1 as a possible D gene (5 bases). V dropped 7 bases and J dropped 14 bases, with 23 bases sitting between them. Germline loops: CDR1 ENHRY, CDR2 SYGVKD. This CDR3 is 13 amino acids long. The CDR3 nucleotides are TGTGCCATCATCCCCGACAGCCAGTCAGTAGCCTTCTTT. It is translated as CAIIPDSQSVAFF.

CDR3 amino acids: CASSIAPGTSGRADYNEQFF. CDR3 sequence (DNA): TGTGCCAGTAGTATAGCTCCCGGGACTAGCGGGAGGGCCGACTACAATGAGCAGTTCTTC. V and J are TRBV19 and TRBJ2-1; 16 bases agree with TRBD2. The CDR3 extends over 20 amino acids. J gave up 3 bases and V 1 base, and 9 bases lay outside the gene matches. Germline V gene data show CDR1 as LNHDA and CDR2 as SQIVND (reference sequence).

The chain has TRBV4-1 and TRBJ2-5; weak D call: TRBD1 (6 bases). The germline V gene encodes CDR1 MGHRA and CDR2 YSYEKL. CDR3 length equals 15 residues. V lost 2 bases to trimming and J lost 0 bases, with 10 bases between them. CDR3 sequence (DNA): TGCGCCAGCAGCCAATCGACAGGTGACCAAGAGACCCAGTACTTC. Amino acids: CASSQSTGDQETQYF.

This clonotype was seen a few times. This chain joins TRBV29-1 and TRBJ1-1; a possible D gene is TRBD1 (5 bases). V was cut by 0 bases and J by 10 bases, with 18 bases left in between. Germline loops: CDR1 SQVTM, CDR2 ANQGSEA. This CDR3 has 14 residues. DNA for the CDR3: TGCAGCGTTGAAGAAGGAATCAGGGTCCTCTCAGCTTTCTTT. It specifies CSVEEGIRVLSAFF. The full variable domain, in which reference TRBV29-1 and TRBJ1-1 provide the parts outside the CDR3, is SAVISQKPSRDICQRGTSLTIQCQVDSQVTMMFWYRQQPGQSLTLIATANQGSEATYESGFVIDKFPISRPNLTFSTLTVSNMSPEDSSIYLCSVEEGIRVLSAFFGQGTRLTVV.

This clonotype was detected only a few times. The V call is TRBV20-1, the J call TRBJ2-1; 8 bases fit TRBD2. Germline-derived CDR1 and CDR2 are DFQATT and SNEGSKA (reference sequence). J was trimmed by 4 bases and V by 0 bases; bases with no gene match: 5. The CDR3 extends over 15 amino acids. As DNA, the CDR3 is TGCAGTGCTAGAGAACCGGGAGGGCCTTACAATGAGCAGTTCTTC. Its protein product is CSAREPGGPYNEQFF.

The chain is built from TRBV6-5 and TRBJ1-2; no reliable D call. This CDR3 comprises 14 residues. Trimming shortened V by 2 bases and J by 4 bases, and 11 bases separated the two germline ends. Germline V gene sequence: CDR1 MNHEY, CDR2 SVGAGI. In DNA, the CDR3 is TGTGCCAGCAGTTACGGGCCCGAGGGCTATGGCTACACCTTC. Amino acid sequence: CASSYGPEGYGYTF.

The sample holds many counts of this clonotype. The CDR3 bases are TGTGCCAGCAGCTTGCAGGGAGGAGATACGCAGTATTTT. This codes for CASSLQGGDTQYF. The chain has TRBV7-2 and TRBJ2-3; TRBD2 might be the D (6 bases). Germline CDR1 SGHTA, CDR2 FQGNSA. The V and J ends lost 3 bases and 5 bases respectively, with 9 bases between them. The CDR3 runs 13 residues.

The table lists this clonotype with many counts. The chain joins TRBV6-2 or TRBV6-3 to TRBJ1-5, with D tentatively TRBD1 (5 bases). The CDR3 covers 18 residues. The germline V gene has CDR1 MNHEY and CDR2 SVGEGT. The germline V and J ends were trimmed by 5 bases and 0 bases, with 20 bases remaining between them. CDR3: CASSQRSVGENSNQPQHF. The CDR3, as DNA: TGTGCCAGCAGTCAAAGATCGGTAGGGGAAAATAGCAATCAGCCCCAGCATTTT.

The chain couples TRBV20-1 to TRBJ2-5; D unresolved. V gave up 5 bases and J gave up 0 bases, with 7 bases separating them. This CDR3 is 12 amino acids long. CDR1 and CDR2 (germline): DFQATT, SNEGSKA (reference sequence). For the CDR3, the DNA is TGCAGTGCTCAGGACGACCAAGAGACCCAGTACTTC. Translation: CSAQDDQETQYF.

This clonotype has a count of ten or more. The chain's CDR3 is CASSPQDLAKNIQYF. Written as DNA, the CDR3 is TGTGCCAGCAGCCCCCAGGACTTAGCCAAAAACATTCAGTACTTC. This rearrangement joins TRBV7-9 to TRBJ2-4; D might be TRBD2 (5 bases). The CDR3 sequence is 15 residues long. V lost 5 bases and J 0 bases, leaving 11 bases between the germline ends. Germline CDR1 SEHNR, CDR2 FQNEAQ (reference sequence).

V and J are TRBV7-8 and TRBJ2-1; D is uncertain. The CDR3 has 16 residues. V was trimmed by 0 bases and J by 7 bases, leaving 16 bases between them. The germline CDR1 and CDR2 sequences are SGHVS and FQNEAQ. CDR3 sequence (DNA): TGTGCCAGCAGCTTAGCTCAGCCCACTTCTAAGAATGAGCAGTTCTTC. This translates into CASSLAQPTSKNEQFF. The complete variable domain, with remaining parts taken from reference TRBV7-8 and TRBJ2-1, reads GAGVSQSPRYKVAKRGQDVALRCDPISGHVSLFWYQQALGQGPEFLTYFQNEAQLDKSGLPSDRFFAERPEGSVSTLKIQRTQQEDSAVYLCASSLAQPTSKNEQFFGPGTRLTVL.

The chain couples TRBV6-6 to TRBJ1-1; TRBD1 aligns across 7 bases. This CDR3 comprises 16 residues. Germline lookup yields CDR1 MNHNY and CDR2 SVGAGI (reference sequence). V gave up 2 bases and J gave up 5 bases; unmatched junction bases: 11. CDR3 sequence: CASSYGPGTVGTEAFF. CDR3 sequence (DNA): TGTGCCAGCAGTTACGGCCCCGGGACAGTAGGAACTGAAGCTTTCTTT.

The gene calls are TRBV20-1 and TRBJ2-1; D possibly corresponds to TRBD2 (6 bases). The CDR3 is 15 residues long. The germline gives CDR1 DFQATT, CDR2 SNEGSKA (reference sequence). V lost 1 base and J 4 bases, leaving 14 bases between the germline ends. The CDR3 is CSARAFAGRYNEQFF. The CDR3 nucleotides are TGCAGTGCTAGAGCCTTCGCTGGGAGGTACAATGAGCAGTTCTTC.